This TCR beta chain originates from a study of identical twins. This clonotype has at least ten counts. Its antigen remains unknown. Via MiXCR, TCRdb re-called the 5' RACE reads, giving one row per CDR3 protein. The sample lists hundreds of thousands of distinct CDR3 sequences, about 7% occurring once. Study-wide points: Sequences that were out-of-frame, alpha and twin-shared displayed an excess of low generation probability. Cord blood beta clonotypes present at high abundance carried fewer insertions; no such pattern appeared in memory repertoires.

Germline CDR1 is LNHNV and CDR2 is YYDKDF (reference sequence). V lost 2 bases, J lost 4 bases, and 8 bases lay in between. This CDR3 is built from 13 residues. The data were also submitted as part of a second study, on yellow fever vaccine responses in identical twins.

The rearrangement uses TRBV15 and TRBJ1-2, with a possible D match to TRBD1 (6 bases). Sequenced sample: memory (CD45RO+) T cells sorted from blood. This receptor was identified in a woman aged 18-29 years in good health. CDR3 sequence reads: CATSRQGIYGYTF. CDR3 bases: TGTGCCACCAGCAGACAGGGGATCTATGGCTACACCTTC.